This T cell receptor beta chain was captured by sequencing in a study of T cells in Graves' hyperthyroidism and ophthalmopathy. The sample holds many counts of this clonotype. Its antigen is still unknown. Notes on the study in general: Ophthalmopathy was told apart from stable hyperthyroidism by a 13 V-J model.

Germline-derived CDR1 and CDR2 are KGHDR and SFDVKD. Trimming took off 4 bases at V and 7 bases at J, with 15 bases between the two ends. The CDR3 loop spans 14 amino acids. Researchers amplified the TCR beta CDR3 regions from RNA transcripts. TCR CDR3 underwent first-round RT-PCR with the HTBI primer set. TCRdb reprocessed the multiplex PCR reads with MiXCR, giving one entry per CDR3 protein. The sample has about 640,000 distinct CDR3 sequences; nearly 45% are singletons. Sample: peripheral blood or thyroid tissue (not recorded which). The receptor was derived from an adult man with Graves' disease, either hyperthyroidism or ophthalmopathy (not recorded which). The V gene is TRBV24-1, the J gene TRBJ1-2; no clear D gene. DNA for the CDR3: TGTGCCACCAGTGACCACAGAGGAGGGAGTGGCTACACCTTC. Translated, it gives CATSDHRGGSGYTF.